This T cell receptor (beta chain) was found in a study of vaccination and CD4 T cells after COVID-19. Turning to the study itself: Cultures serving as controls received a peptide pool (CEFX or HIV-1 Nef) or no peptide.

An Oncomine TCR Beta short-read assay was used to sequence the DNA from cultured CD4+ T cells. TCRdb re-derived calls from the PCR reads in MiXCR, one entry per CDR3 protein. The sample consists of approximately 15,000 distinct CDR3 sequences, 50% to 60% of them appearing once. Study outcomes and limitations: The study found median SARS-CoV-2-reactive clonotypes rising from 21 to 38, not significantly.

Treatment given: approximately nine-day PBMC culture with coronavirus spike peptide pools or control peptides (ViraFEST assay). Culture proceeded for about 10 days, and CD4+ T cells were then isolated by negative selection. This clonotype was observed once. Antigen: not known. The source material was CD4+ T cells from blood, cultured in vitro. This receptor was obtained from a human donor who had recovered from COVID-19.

The CDR3 DNA follows: TGTGCCAGCAGTTACCGGACAGGGGGTGGCTACGAGCAGTACTTC. Translation: CASSYRTGGGYEQYF. This chain links TRBV6-2 or TRBV6-3 with TRBJ2-7, with 10 positions matching TRBD1. After removal of 2 bases from V and 3 bases from J, the junction contained 4 bases not matched to a gene. Germline CDR1 is MNHEY and CDR2 is SVGEGT. This CDR3 contains 15 residues.